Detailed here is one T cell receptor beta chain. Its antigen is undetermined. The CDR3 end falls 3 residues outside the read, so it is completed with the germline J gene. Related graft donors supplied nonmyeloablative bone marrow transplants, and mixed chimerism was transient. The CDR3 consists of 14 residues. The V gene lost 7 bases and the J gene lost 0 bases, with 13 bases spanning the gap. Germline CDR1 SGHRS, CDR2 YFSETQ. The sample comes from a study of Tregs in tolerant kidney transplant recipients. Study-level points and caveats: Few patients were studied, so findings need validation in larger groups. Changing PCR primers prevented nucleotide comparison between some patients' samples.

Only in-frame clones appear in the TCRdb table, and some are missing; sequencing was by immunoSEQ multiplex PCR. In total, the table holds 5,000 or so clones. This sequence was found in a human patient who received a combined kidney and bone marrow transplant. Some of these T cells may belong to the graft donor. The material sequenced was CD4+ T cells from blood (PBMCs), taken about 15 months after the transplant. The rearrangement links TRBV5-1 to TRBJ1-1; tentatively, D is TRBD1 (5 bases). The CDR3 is CASGWGGMNTEAFF. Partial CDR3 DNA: TGCGCCAGCGGCTGGGGGGGAATGAACACTGAA.